The clone carrying this T cell receptor beta chain has a single count. Its target is unknown. The table came from immunoSEQ multiplex PCR; TCRdb's copy has only in-frame clones and leaves some out. The data hold approximately 65,000 clones, with about 88% observed a single time. Germline CDR1 and CDR2: LNHDA and SQIVND (reference sequence). This CDR3 has 13 residues. The V and J ends lost 7 bases and 0 bases respectively, with 9 bases between them. The sample originates from a study of T cell responses to AZD1222 COVID-19 vaccine. Study as a whole: Combined were second doses at about 4 or about 12 weeks.

General study findings and limits: It was only a handful of AZD1222 recipients who were seropositive at baseline.

The sample here was peripheral blood, taken on day 0 of AZD1222 vaccination. The receptor comes from an adult in good health. This sequence joins TRBV19 and TRBJ1-1; D gene ambiguous. The CDR3 nucleotides read TGTGCCAGTACTGGGGAACTGAACACTGAAGCTTTCTTT. Its protein is CASTGELNTEAFF.